This TCR beta chain was recovered during a study of blood T cell repertoires in COVID-19. Whole-study context: COVID-19 samples collected from the United States, Italy and Spain covered acute and convalescent phases. The cDNA or gDNA used as material had been derived from T cells, B-cell-depleted T cells, or PBMCs.

The method was immunoSEQ multiplex PCR; TCRdb's version includes in-frame clones alone and lacks a portion of them. The table records about 260,000 clones, 75% to 90% of them present only once. The cohort comprised adults aged about 18 to 90 years residing in around 25 US areas. Participants had their cohort set by participant-reported clinical history. The V end was cut by 2 bases, the J end by 0 bases, with 25 bases between. In germline, CDR1 is SQVTM, CDR2 ANQGSEA. This CDR3 spans 19 amino acids. This chain joins TRBV29-1 and TRBJ1-2; maybe TRBD1 (5 bases). The receptor comes from a woman between 18 and 29 years old who had recovered from COVID-19. The sample comprised PBMCs or T cells enriched from blood (not recorded which). The CDR3 protein is CSVESLLLDRTRTNYGYTF. Here the CDR3 DNA reads TGCAGCGTTGAATCTCTTTTACTTGATAGGACAAGGACTAACTATGGCTACACCTTC.